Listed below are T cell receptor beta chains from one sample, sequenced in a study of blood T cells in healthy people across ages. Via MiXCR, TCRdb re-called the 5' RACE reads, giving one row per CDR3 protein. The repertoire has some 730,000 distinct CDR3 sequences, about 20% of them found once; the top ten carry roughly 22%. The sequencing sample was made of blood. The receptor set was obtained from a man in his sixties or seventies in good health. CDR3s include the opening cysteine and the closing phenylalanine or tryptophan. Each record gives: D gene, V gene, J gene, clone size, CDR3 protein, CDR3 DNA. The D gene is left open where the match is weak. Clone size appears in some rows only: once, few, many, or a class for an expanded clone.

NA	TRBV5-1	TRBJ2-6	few	CASSLEGNSGANVLTF	TGCGCCAGCAGCTTGGAAGGCAACTCTGGGGCCAACGTCCTGACTTTC
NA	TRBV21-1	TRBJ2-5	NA	CASSSERALLLRETQYF	TGTGCCAGCAGCAGTGAGCGGGCCCTACTGCTACGAGAGACCCAGTACTTC
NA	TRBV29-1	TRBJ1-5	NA	CSVVNGFGQPQHF	TGCAGCGTCGTGAACGGGTTCGGGCAGCCCCAGCATTTT
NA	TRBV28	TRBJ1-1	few	CASSFTGREPEAFF	TGTGCCAGCAGTTTCACGGGGAGGGAGCCTGAAGCTTTCTTT
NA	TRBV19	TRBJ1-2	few	CASSRRDTAYGYTF	TGTGCCAGTAGCCGGAGGGACACCGCGTATGGCTACACCTTC
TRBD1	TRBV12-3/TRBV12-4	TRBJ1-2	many	CASSLAGGVYGYTF	TGTGCCAGCAGTTTAGCAGGGGGCGTCTATGGCTACACCTTC
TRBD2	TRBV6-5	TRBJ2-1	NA	CASRLAGTSYRNEQFF	TGTGCCAGCAGACTCGCCGGGACTAGTTATAGGAATGAGCAGTTCTTC
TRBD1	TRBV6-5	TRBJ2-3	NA	CASSYSGGQGVTDTQYF	TGTGCCAGCAGTTACTCCGGGGGACAGGGGGTGACAGATACGCAGTATTTT
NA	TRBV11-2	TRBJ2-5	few	CASSHIGSLYHETQYF	TGTGCCAGCAGCCATATAGGGTCCCTGTACCACGAGACCCAGTACTTC
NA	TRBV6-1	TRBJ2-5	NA	CASRKDLPGLGTPETQYF	TGTGCCAGCAGAAAGGACTTACCGGGACTTGGAACTCCAGAGACCCAGTACTTT
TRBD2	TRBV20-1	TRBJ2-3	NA	CSASSGGTSSTDTQYF	TGCAGTGCGAGTAGCGGGGGGACGTCTAGCACAGATACGCAGTATTTT
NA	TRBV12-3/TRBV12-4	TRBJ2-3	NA	CASSPKTTTDTQYF	TGTGCCAGCAGTCCCAAGACCACGACAGATACGCAGTATTTT
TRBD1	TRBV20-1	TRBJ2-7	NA	CSASDRDRAIYEQYF	TGCAGTGCTAGCGACCGGGACAGGGCTATATACGAGCAGTACTTC
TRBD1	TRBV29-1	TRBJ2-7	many	CSLRQGIPYEQYF	TGCAGCTTACGACAGGGGATTCCCTACGAGCAGTACTTC
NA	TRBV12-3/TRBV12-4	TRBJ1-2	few	CASSHDRRGYGYTF	TGTGCCAGCAGTCACGACAGGAGGGGCTATGGCTACACCTTC
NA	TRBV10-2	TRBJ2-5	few	CASSEIQFDVQETQYF	TGCGCCAGCAGTGAGATCCAGTTTGATGTCCAAGAGACCCAGTACTTC
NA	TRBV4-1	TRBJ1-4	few	CASSQDQIREGEKLFF	TGCGCCAGCAGCCAAGATCAAATCAGGGAGGGTGAAAAACTGTTTTTT
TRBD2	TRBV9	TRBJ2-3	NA	CASSVLAEQTTDTQYF	TGTGCCAGCAGCGTACTAGCGGAGCAAACCACAGATACGCAGTATTTT
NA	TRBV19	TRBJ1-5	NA	CASTTTGKQDQPQHF	TGTGCCAGTACCACCACAGGGAAGCAGGATCAGCCCCAGCATTTT
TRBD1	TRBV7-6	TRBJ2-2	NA	CASRLQGAHGGELFF	TGTGCCAGCAGACTACAGGGGGCCCATGGCGGGGAGCTGTTTTTT
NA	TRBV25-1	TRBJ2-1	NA	CASSGRAGRGDEQFF	TGTGCCAGCAGTGGTAGGGCAGGCAGAGGGGATGAGCAGTTCTTC
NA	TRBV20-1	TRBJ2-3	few	CSAPGTPGLDTQYF	TGCAGTGCTCCCGGGACCCCGGGGCTCGATACGCAGTATTTT
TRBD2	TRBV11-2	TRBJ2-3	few	CASSFSGGDTQYF	TGTGCCAGCAGCTTCTCGGGGGGGGATACGCAGTATTTT
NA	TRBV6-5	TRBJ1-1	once	CASSFRAGKEAFF	TGTGCCAGCAGTTTCAGGGCCGGGAAGGAGGCTTTCTTT
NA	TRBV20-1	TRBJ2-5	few	CSVLGTDQETQYF	TGCAGTGTTCTCGGGACGGACCAAGAGACCCAGTACTTC
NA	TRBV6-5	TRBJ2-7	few	CASSYARGALMEQYF	TGTGCCAGCAGTTACGCTCGAGGGGCACTGATGGAGCAGTACTTC
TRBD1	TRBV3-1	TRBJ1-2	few	CASSHLGTENYGYTF	TGTGCCAGCAGCCATCTAGGGACAGAAAACTATGGCTACACCTTC
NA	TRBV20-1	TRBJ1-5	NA	CSARDPRGSHQPQHF	TGCAGTGCTAGAGATCCTAGGGGGAGTCATCAGCCCCAGCATTTT
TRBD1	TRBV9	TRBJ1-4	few	CASSVGFLTGAAEKLFF	TGTGCCAGCAGCGTAGGATTTCTTACAGGGGCGGCTGAAAAACTGTTTTTT
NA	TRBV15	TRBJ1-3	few	CATSRVVAGNTIYF	TGTGCCACCAGCAGAGTTGTGGCTGGAAACACCATATATTTT
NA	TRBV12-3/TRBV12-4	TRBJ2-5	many	CASSSDRDSGETQYF	TGTGCCAGCAGTTCCGACAGGGACTCGGGCGAGACCCAGTACTTC
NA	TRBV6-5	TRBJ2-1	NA	CASRRSGVYNEQFF	TGTGCCAGCAGAAGATCAGGGGTCTACAATGAGCAGTTCTTC
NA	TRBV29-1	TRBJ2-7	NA	CSVVRLSGWEQYF	TGCAGCGTTGTTCGGTTATCCGGTTGGGAGCAGTACTTC
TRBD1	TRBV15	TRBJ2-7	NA	CATSGTGVHEQYF	TGTGCCACCAGCGGGACAGGGGTGCACGAGCAGTACTTC
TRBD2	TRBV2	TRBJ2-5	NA	CASRLAGGAQETQYF	TGTGCCAGCAGACTAGCGGGGGGGGCCCAAGAGACCCAGTACTTC
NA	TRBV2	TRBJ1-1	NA	CASSEMAIRLNTEAFF	TGTGCCAGCAGTGAAATGGCGATCAGGTTGAACACTGAAGCTTTCTTT
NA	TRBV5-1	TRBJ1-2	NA	CASSLDGDVYGYTF	TGCGCCAGCAGCTTGGACGGGGATGTCTATGGCTACACCTTC
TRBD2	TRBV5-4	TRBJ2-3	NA	CASSLPPSGGGDTQYF	TGCGCCAGCAGCTTGCCGCCCAGCGGGGGGGGGGATACGCAGTATTTT
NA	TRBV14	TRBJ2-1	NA	CASSQDLYYNEQFF	TGTGCCAGCAGCCAAGATTTATACTACAATGAGCAGTTCTTC
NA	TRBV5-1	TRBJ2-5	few	CASRYQETQYF	TGCGCCAGCAGATATCAAGAGACCCAGTACTTC
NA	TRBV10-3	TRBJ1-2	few	CAIRSGEFHTF	TGTGCCATCAGGTCGGGCGAATTCCACACCTTC
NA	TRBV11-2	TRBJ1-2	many	CASSLDPARGVVGYTF	TGTGCCAGCAGCTTAGATCCGGCGAGGGGGGTTGTTGGCTACACCTTC